This T cell receptor beta chain was identified during a study of lymphopenia after photon versus proton radiotherapy. Overall study findings and caveats: Under photons, naive T cells and diversity fell while effector/memory populations rose.

Assay: immunoSEQ multiplex PCR; the TCRdb copy retains only in-frame clones and omits some. The sample lists fewer than 25,000 clones; 75% to 90% were seen once. V trimming: 0 bases; J trimming: 6 bases; junction bases outside the gene matches: 7. Germline CDR1 is ENHRY and CDR2 is SYGVKD. The CDR3 runs to 16 residues. With respect to this clone: What it recognizes is unknown.

The chain recombines TRBV10-3 with TRBJ2-1; 8 nucleotides line up with TRBD1. The sequenced sample was peripheral blood, obtained from a patient treated with photon-based radiotherapy. The TCR comes from a man aged 40-50 years with gastric cancer. The CDR3 region is CAISESRDRPSNEQFF. The CDR3 nucleotides read TGTGCCATCAGTGAGTCGAGGGACAGGCCCTCCAATGAGCAGTTCTTC.